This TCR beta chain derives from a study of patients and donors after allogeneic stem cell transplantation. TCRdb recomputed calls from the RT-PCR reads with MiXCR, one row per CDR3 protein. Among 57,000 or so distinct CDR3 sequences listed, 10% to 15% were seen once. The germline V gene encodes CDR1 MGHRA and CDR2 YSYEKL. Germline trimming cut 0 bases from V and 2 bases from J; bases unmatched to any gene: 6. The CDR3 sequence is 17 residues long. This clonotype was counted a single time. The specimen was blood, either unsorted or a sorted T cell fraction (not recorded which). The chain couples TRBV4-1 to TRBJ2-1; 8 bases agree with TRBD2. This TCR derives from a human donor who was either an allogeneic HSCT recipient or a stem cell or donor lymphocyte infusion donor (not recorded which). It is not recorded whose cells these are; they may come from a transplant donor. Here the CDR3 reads CASSQDPGAGAYNEQFF. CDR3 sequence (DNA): TGCGCCAGCAGCCAAGATCCAGGAGCGGGAGCCTACAATGAGCAGTTCTTC.